Listed below are T cell receptor beta chains from one sample, sequenced in a study of response to subunit inactivated influenza vaccine. TCRdb used MiXCR to reprocess the RT-PCR reads, holding one entry per CDR3 protein. The top ten clones hold 9.5% to 13% of a sample with about 780,000 distinct CDR3 sequences, roughly 18% of them seen once. The sequences come from PBMCs from blood, collected roughly 5 days after vaccination. The receptors originated from a man aged 50-59 years who received an inactivated influenza vaccine. CDR3s include the opening cysteine and the closing phenylalanine or tryptophan.

V	J	CDR3
TRBV7-2	TRBJ2-2	CASSLTPSELFF
TRBV9	TRBJ2-7	CASSVAGLGDEQYF
TRBV6-5	TRBJ2-7	CASSSHDRVPYEQYF
TRBV3-1	TRBJ2-5	CASSRYQTGQETQYF
TRBV20-1	TRBJ2-2	CSARGTVITGELFF
TRBV27	TRBJ2-4	CASSFRAGTNQYF
TRBV20-1	TRBJ1-2	CSASIRSGYTF
TRBV20-1	TRBJ2-7	CSADPVDSYEQYF
TRBV12-5	TRBJ2-2	CASGLDGPWGTGELFF
TRBV2	TRBJ2-7	CASSDGLVSYEQYF
TRBV20-1	TRBJ2-3	CSANLAGGGTDTQYF
TRBV5-1	TRBJ1-5	CASSPGQGSQPQHF
TRBV12-3/TRBV12-4	TRBJ1-5	CASSLQDFGNQPQHF
TRBV29-1	TRBJ2-3	CSVQGHHTDTQYF
TRBV12-3/TRBV12-4	TRBJ2-7	CASSLSSLAEQYF
TRBV5-1	TRBJ2-3	CASSFQGLAGGLRTDTQYF
TRBV30	TRBJ2-4	CAWSAPTDREGTKNIQYF
TRBV7-3	TRBJ1-6	CASSPTGQNSPLHF
TRBV20-1	TRBJ2-1	CSALGLAGNNEQFF
TRBV5-1	TRBJ1-1	CASSPTGQPVWNTEAFF
TRBV20-1	TRBJ2-7	CSARDTSGGASYEQYF
TRBV5-1	TRBJ2-2	CASSRTDWELFF